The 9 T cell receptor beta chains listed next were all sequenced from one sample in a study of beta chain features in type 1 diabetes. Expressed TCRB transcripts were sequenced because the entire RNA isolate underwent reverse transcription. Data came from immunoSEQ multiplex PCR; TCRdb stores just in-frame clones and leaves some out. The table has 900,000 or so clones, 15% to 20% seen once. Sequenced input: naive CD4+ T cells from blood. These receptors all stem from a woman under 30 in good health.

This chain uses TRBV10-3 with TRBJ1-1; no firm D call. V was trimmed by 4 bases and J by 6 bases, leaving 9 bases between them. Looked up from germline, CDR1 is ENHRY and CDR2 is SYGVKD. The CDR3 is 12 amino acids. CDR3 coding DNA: TGTGCCATCAGTGGGACGGCGTCTGAAGCTTTCTTT. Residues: CAISGTASEAFF.

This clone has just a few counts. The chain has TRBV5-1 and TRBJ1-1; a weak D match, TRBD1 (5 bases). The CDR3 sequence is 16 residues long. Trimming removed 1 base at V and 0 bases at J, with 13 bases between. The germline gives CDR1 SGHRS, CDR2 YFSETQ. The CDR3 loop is CASSLNGRGMNTEAFF. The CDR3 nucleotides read TGCGCCAGCAGCTTGAATGGTCGGGGGATGAACACTGAAGCTTTCTTT.

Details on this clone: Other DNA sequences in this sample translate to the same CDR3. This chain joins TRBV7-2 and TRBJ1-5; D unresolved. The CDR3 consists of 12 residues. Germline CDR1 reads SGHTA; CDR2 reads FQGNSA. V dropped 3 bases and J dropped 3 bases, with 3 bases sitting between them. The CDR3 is CASSLFNQPQHF. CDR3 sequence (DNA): TGTGCCAGCAGCTTGTTCAATCAGCCCCAGCATTTT.

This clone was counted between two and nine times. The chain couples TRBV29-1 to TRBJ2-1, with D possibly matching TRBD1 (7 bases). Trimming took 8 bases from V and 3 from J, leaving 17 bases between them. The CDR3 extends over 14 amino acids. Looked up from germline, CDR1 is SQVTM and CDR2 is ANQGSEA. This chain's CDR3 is CSIMTGRFYNEQFF. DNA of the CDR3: TGCAGCATAATGACAGGGAGGTTCTACAATGAGCAGTTCTTC.

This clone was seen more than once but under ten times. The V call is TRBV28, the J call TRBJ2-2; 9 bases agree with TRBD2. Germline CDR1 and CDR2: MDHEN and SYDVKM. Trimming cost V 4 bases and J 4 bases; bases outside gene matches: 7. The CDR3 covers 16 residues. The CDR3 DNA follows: TGTGCCAGCAGTTCCCTAGCGGGATTACCCACCGGGGAGCTGTTTTTT. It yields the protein CASSSLAGLPTGELFF.

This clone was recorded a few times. CDR3 sequence: CASSHNRVGELFF. Written as DNA, the CDR3 is TGTGCCAGTAGTCACAACAGGGTAGGGGAGCTGTTTTTT. This chain links TRBV19 with TRBJ2-2; D is possibly TRBD1 (6 bases). This CDR3 spans 13 amino acids. Between the trimmed V and J ends, which lost 5 bases and 8 bases, there was a span of 12 bases. From germline, CDR1 is LNHDA and CDR2 SQIVND (reference sequence). Complete variable domain (other parts from reference TRBV19 and TRBJ2-2): DGGITQSPKYLFRKEGQNVTLSCEQNLNHDAMYWYRQDPGQGLRLIYYSQIVNDFQKGDIAEGYSVSREKKESFPLTVTSAQKNPTAFYLCASSHNRVGELFFGEGSRLTVL.

In nucleotides, the CDR3 is TGTGCCACCGGACGGACAGAACCCTATGGCTACACCTTC. It codes for CATGRTEPYGYTF. The genes are TRBV28 and TRBJ1-2; the D gene is possibly TRBD1 (6 bases). CDR1 and CDR2 (germline): MDHEN, SYDVKM. The CDR3 contains 13 residues. V shed 10 bases and J shed 4 bases, with 16 bases lying between them.

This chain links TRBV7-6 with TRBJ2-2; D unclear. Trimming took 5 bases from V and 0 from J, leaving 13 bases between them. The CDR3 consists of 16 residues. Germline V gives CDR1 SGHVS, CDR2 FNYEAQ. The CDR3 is CASSPDLVANTGELFF. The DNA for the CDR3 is TGTGCCAGCAGCCCCGATCTGGTAGCGAACACCGGGGAGCTGTTTTTT. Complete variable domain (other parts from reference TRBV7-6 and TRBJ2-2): GAGVSQSPRYKVTKRGQDVALRCDPISGHVSLYWYRQALGQGPEFLTYFNYEAQQDKSGLPNDRFSAERPEGSISTLTIQRTEQRDSAMYRCASSPDLVANTGELFFGEGSRLTVL.

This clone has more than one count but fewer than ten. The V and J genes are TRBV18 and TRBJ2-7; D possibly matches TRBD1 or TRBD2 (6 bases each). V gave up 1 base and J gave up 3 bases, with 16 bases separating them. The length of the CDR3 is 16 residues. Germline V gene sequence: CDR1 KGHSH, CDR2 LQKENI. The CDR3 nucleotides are TGTGCCAGCTCACCACAGGGGGGATCGGGGTACTACGAGCAGTACTTC. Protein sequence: CASSPQGGSGYYEQYF.